The sequence of this TCR beta chain was determined in a study of beta chain features in type 1 diabetes. The sequenced template was cDNA made from the entire isolated RNA. Assay: immunoSEQ multiplex PCR; the TCRdb copy retains only in-frame clones and omits some. The sample contains 150,000 to 180,000 clones, about 8.1% of which appear only once. V lost 5 bases and J 5 bases, leaving 15 bases between the germline ends. The CDR3 has 14 amino acids. The germline gives CDR1 SGHTA, CDR2 FQGNSA. This clone occurred many times. The sample taken for sequencing was central memory CD4+ T cells from blood. This receptor was identified in a man between 18 and 29 years old in good health. V usage is TRBV7-2 and J usage is TRBJ2-5; D not certain. CDR3 protein: CASSRLGGYETQYF. The CDR3 nucleotides are TGTGCCAGCAGCCGACTTGGCGGCTATGAGACCCAGTACTTC.